This passage covers 10 T cell receptor beta chains from one sample sequenced in a study of a mutant IDH1 vaccine in newly diagnosed glioma. Clones were read by immunoSEQ multiplex PCR, and TCRdb kept only the in-frame ones, dropping some. The sample yields approximately 70,000 clones, 79% seen once. The time point is: baseline, week 1 (first vaccination visit). Treatment given: pre-vaccination baseline after standard-of-care therapy. Here the sequenced sample was PBMCs, taken from a glioma patient treated with radiotherapy, temozolomide or both. All receptors come from a man between 50 and 59 years old with glioma.

The chain has TRBV27 and TRBJ2-2; TRBD1 is a possible D gene (5 bases). The germline CDR1 and CDR2 sequences are MNHEY and SMNVEV (reference sequence). This CDR3 has 14 amino acids. V was trimmed by 5 bases and J by 3 bases, leaving 10 bases between them. CDR3 DNA: TGTGCCAGCAGTACGACAGTGGACACCGGGGAGCTGTTTTTT. This translates into CASSTTVDTGELFF.

The rearrangement uses TRBV14 and TRBJ2-7; D is perhaps TRBD2 (6 bases). Germline V gene data show CDR1 as SGHDN and CDR2 as FVKESK. This CDR3 contains 15 residues. V lost 4 bases and J lost 0, with 13 bases in between. The CDR3 reads CASSPRAGPSYEQYF. The CDR3 bases are TGTGCCAGCAGCCCCAGGGCGGGGCCCTCCTACGAGCAGTACTTC. Using reference TRBV14 and TRBJ2-7 for the parts outside the CDR3, the full variable domain is EAGVTQFPSHSVIEKGQTVTLRCDPISGHDNLYWYRRVMGKEIKFLLHFVKESKQDESGMPNNRFLAERTGGTYSTLKVQPAELEDSGVYFCASSPRAGPSYEQYFGPGTRLTVT.

V and J are TRBV19 and TRBJ2-7; TRBD1 agrees at 9 bases. Trimming removed 6 bases from V and 4 bases from J; junction bases left unmatched: 4. CDR3 length: 13 amino acids. CDR1 and CDR2 from the germline V gene are LNHDA and SQIVND (reference sequence). CDR3: CASSQDRGYEQYF. CDR3 nucleotides: TGTGCCAGTAGCCAGGACAGGGGATACGAGCAGTACTTC. Filled out from reference TRBV19 and TRBJ2-7, the complete variable domain reads DGGITQSPKYLFRKEGQNVTLSCEQNLNHDAMYWYRQDPGQGLRLIYYSQIVNDFQKGDIAEGYSVSREKKESFPLTVTSAQKNPTAFYLCASSQDRGYEQYFGPGTRLTVT.

This clone was observed a handful of times. The rearrangement joins TRBV7-8 to TRBJ1-5; 7 bases are shared with TRBD1. From germline, CDR1 is SGHVS and CDR2 FQNEAQ. The CDR3 is made up of 14 amino acids. With 5 bases clipped from V and 7 bases from J, the junction kept 8 bases outside the gene matches. The CDR3 spells CASSPDRVGQPQHF. The CDR3 coding sequence is TGTGCCAGCAGCCCCGACAGGGTCGGACAGCCCCAGCATTTT.

The chain employs TRBV18 and TRBJ1-1, with D perhaps TRBD1 (6 bases). This CDR3 contains 14 residues. The germline CDR1 and CDR2 sequences are KGHSH and LQKENI. The ends were cut back, 1 base at V and 4 bases at J, with 10 bases in the middle. CDR3 protein: CASSPQGGSTEAFF. CDR3 DNA: TGTGCCAGCTCACCACAGGGGGGAAGCACTGAAGCTTTCTTT.

The chain joins TRBV7-2 to TRBJ2-7, with 7 bases lining up with TRBD2. CDR3 length: 15 amino acids. Per germline, CDR1 SGHTA and CDR2 FQGNSA. After removal of 6 bases from V and 3 bases from J, the junction contained 11 bases not matched to a gene. CDR3 coding DNA: TGTGCCAGCAGTCCAGGGAGGGGAAGGGGCTACGAGCAGTACTTC. It yields the protein CASSPGRGRGYEQYF.

The chain links TRBV6-5 to TRBJ1-5, with D perhaps TRBD1 (6 bases). This CDR3 has 13 amino acids. V shed 10 bases and J shed 0 bases, with 10 bases lying between them. CDR1 is MNHEY, CDR2 SVGAGI, per germline. CDR3 coding DNA: TGTGCCACAGGGGAGTATAGCAATCAGCCCCAGCATTTT. This sequence encodes CATGEYSNQPQHF.

The CDR3, as DNA: TGTGCCAGCAGCCCTTCGACTAACGAGGGAGGTGGCTACACCTTC. It translates to CASSPSTNEGGGYTF. The chain joins TRBV9 to TRBJ1-2; D remains ambiguous. V was pared by 4 bases and J by 7 bases, with 20 bases between. The CDR3 is 15 amino acids. Germline V gene lookup returns CDR1 SGDLS and CDR2 YYNGEE.

V is TRBV11-2 and J is TRBJ2-7; 7 positions match TRBD2. Germline CDR1 SGHAT, CDR2 FQNNGV. This CDR3 region has 12 residues. The ends lost 8 bases at V and 0 bases at J; junction bases unmatched: 1. The CDR3: CASGGGSYEQYF. Here the CDR3 DNA reads TGTGCCAGCGGCGGGGGCTCCTACGAGCAGTACTTC.

V usage is TRBV19 and J usage is TRBJ2-1; D unclear. Germline V gives CDR1 LNHDA, CDR2 SQIVND (reference sequence). V dropped 3 bases and J dropped 4 bases, with 7 bases sitting between them. This CDR3 is 13 amino acids long. CDR3 nucleotide sequence: TGTGCCAGTAGTATGAACGGATACAATGAGCAGTTCTTC. As protein: CASSMNGYNEQFF.